A single sample is the source of the 32 T cell receptor beta chains below, sequenced in a study of Ad26.COV2.S vaccination and SARS-CoV-2 variants. Data came from immunoSEQ multiplex PCR; TCRdb stores just in-frame clones and leaves some out. The repertoire holds about 400,000 clones, with 89% as singletons. Treatment described: around 19 received Ad26.COV2.S at low or high dose, single or two shots; 5 received placebo; per-sample allocation not given. The samples were gathered on day 63 after the first injection of vaccine or placebo. The sample here was peripheral blood, taken in a trial of Ad26.COV2.S vaccine versus placebo. The receptors come from a person between 18 and 65 years old who received the Ad26.COV2.S COVID-19 vaccine or a placebo.

This chain links TRBV11-3 with TRBJ2-5; no firm D call. This CDR3 contains 13 residues. V lost 2 bases and J lost 2, with 6 bases in between. The germline V gene encodes CDR1 SGHNT and CDR2 YENEEA. The CDR3 nucleotides read TGTGCCAGCAGCTTACGAACGCAAGAGACCCAGTACTTC. It encodes CASSLRTQETQYF. Using reference TRBV11-3 and TRBJ2-5 for the parts outside the CDR3, the full variable domain is EAGVVQSPRYKIIEKKQPVAFWCNPISGHNTLYWYLQNLGQGPELLIRYENEEAVDDSQLPKDRFSAERLKGVDSTLKIQPAELGDSAVYLCASSLRTQETQYFGPGTRLLVL.

The rearrangement joins TRBV5-1 to TRBJ2-3; 12 positions agree with TRBD2. The CDR3 sequence is 16 residues long. The trim removed 4 bases at V and 3 bases at J, leaving 6 bases unmatched. Germline V gene lookup returns CDR1 SGHRS and CDR2 YFSETQ. CDR3 sequence reads: CASSPILAGGTDTQYF. The CDR3 DNA follows: TGCGCCAGCAGCCCCATTCTAGCGGGAGGGACAGATACGCAGTATTTT.

This clone was detected only once. The chain has TRBV11-3 and TRBJ1-1; 7 bases are a match to TRBD1. Per the germline V gene, CDR1 is SGHNT and CDR2 is YENEEA. The CDR3 is made up of 12 amino acids. V shed 2 bases, J shed 10 bases, and the junction held 4 bases outside the gene matches. Here the CDR3 reads CASSLSQGGAFF. The CDR3, as DNA: TGTGCCAGCAGCTTATCGCAGGGGGGAGCTTTCTTT.

The chain employs TRBV2 and TRBJ1-3, with TRBD1 matching 8 bases. V shed 5 bases, J shed 2 bases, and the junction held 8 bases outside the gene matches. The CDR3 has 16 amino acids. CDR1 and CDR2 from the germline V gene are SNHLY and FYNNEI. CDR3 coding DNA: TGTGCCAGCAGTCAGGGACAGGTCGGTGCTGGAAACACCATATATTTT. It codes for CASSQGQVGAGNTIYF.

This clone was counted a single time. The chain recombines TRBV6-5 with TRBJ2-2; 9 nucleotides line up with TRBD2. CDR3 length equals 14 residues. The germline gives CDR1 MNHEY, CDR2 SVGAGI. The junction had 9 bases not matched to a gene; V was cut back by 11 bases and J by 5 bases. The CDR3 DNA reads as TGTGCCGGACGCGCGGGAGGGCCAACCGGGGAGCTGTTTTTT. This sequence encodes CAGRAGGPTGELFF.

On this clone itself: The sample holds other DNA sequences that translate to the same CDR3. The V and J genes are TRBV5-1 and TRBJ1-1; a possible D gene is TRBD1 (5 bases). Trimming took 2 bases from V and 3 from J, leaving 8 bases between them. The CDR3 is 13 residues long. Germline V CDR1 and CDR2: SGHRS, YFSETQ. CDR3 in DNA: TGCGCCAGCAGCTTAGGGGATGACACTGAAGCTTTCTTT. It translates to CASSLGDDTEAFF. The full variable domain, completed using reference TRBV5-1 and TRBJ1-1, is KAGVTQTPRYLIKTRGQQVTLSCSPISGHRSVSWYQQTPGQGLQFLFEYFSETQRNKGNFPGRFSGRQFSNSRSEMNVSTLELGDSALYLCASSLGDDTEAFFGQGTRLTVV.

In the case of this clone: Possible read error: a much larger clone is one base away. Different DNA sequences within this sample yield the same CDR3. V and J are TRBV12-3 or TRBV12-4 and TRBJ2-5; no clear D gene. Trimming pared 1 base from V and 4 bases from J, leaving 1 base between. The CDR3 length is 11 residues. The CDR3 spells CASSLGETQYF. Here the CDR3 DNA reads TGTGCCAGCAGTTTAGGAGAGACCCAGTACTTC.

The rearrangement joins TRBV14 to TRBJ2-7; D possibly uses TRBD1 or TRBD2 (5 bases each). Germline values: CDR1 SGHDN, CDR2 FVKESK. CDR3 length: 14 amino acids. Trimming left V 4 bases short and J 0 bases short, with 10 bases between. The chain's CDR3 is CASSLPGASYEQYF. The CDR3 nucleotides are TGTGCCAGCAGCCTACCCGGGGCCTCCTACGAGCAGTACTTC.

The chain joins TRBV21-1 to TRBJ1-5; the D call TRBD1 from the table was never checked on the DNA. TRBV21-1 is a documented pseudogene. The CDR3 loop spans 17 amino acids. The CDR3 loop reads CASSKVFPGQGHQPQHF. The CDR3 DNA follows: TGTGCCAGCAGCAAAGTTTTCCCGGGACAGGGTCATCAGCCCCAGCATTTT.

V usage is TRBV5-6 and J usage is TRBJ2-7; D gene ambiguous. The CDR3 loop spans 12 amino acids. Trimming cost V 4 bases and J 0 bases, with 5 bases left between them. CDR1 and CDR2 from the germline V gene are SGHDT and YYEEEE. CDR3 bases: TGTGCCAGCAGCGTATCCTCCTACGAGCAGTACTTC. It codes for CASSVSSYEQYF.

The CDR3 DNA is TGTGCCTGGAGTGGAGGATTAGGGTTAAAACTGTTTTTT. Protein sequence: CAWSGGLGLKLFF. The V gene is TRBV30, the J gene TRBJ1-4; D gene unclear. V lost 1 base to trimming and J lost 10 bases, with 13 bases between them. Germline V gives CDR1 GTSNPN, CDR2 SVGIG (reference sequence). This CDR3 contains 13 residues.

The J gene is TRBJ2-5, the V gene TRBV13; 10 bases are a match to TRBD2. The J segment lost 0 bases and the V segment lost 5 bases, leaving 9 bases of the junction unmatched. This CDR3 has 17 residues. Germline CDR1 reads PRHDT; CDR2 reads FYEKMQ (reference sequence). The CDR3 DNA is TGTGCCAGCAGCCCATGGGGTCTAGCGGGGGACCAAGAGACCCAGTACTTC. It codes for CASSPWGLAGDQETQYF.

The chain joins TRBV13 to TRBJ1-3; maybe TRBD1 (5 bases). CDR3 size: 16 residues. Trimming removed 1 base at V and 7 bases at J, with 17 bases between. Per the germline V gene, CDR1 is PRHDT and CDR2 is FYEKMQ (reference sequence). CDR3 sequence reads: CASSLALGTKGNTIYF. In DNA form, the CDR3 reads TGTGCCAGCAGCTTAGCGTTGGGAACGAAGGGGAACACCATATATTTT.

This clone was detected only once. The chain has TRBV19 and TRBJ1-2; D possibly corresponds to TRBD1 (5 bases). CDR1 and CDR2 from the germline V gene are LNHDA and SQIVND (reference sequence). The CDR3 totals 15 residues. The V end was cut by 3 bases, the J end by 0 bases, with 11 bases between. The CDR3 sequence is CASSIPGSPNYGYTF. The CDR3 region has the DNA TGTGCCAGTAGTATCCCAGGGTCCCCTAACTATGGCTACACCTTC.

As concerns this clone: In the same sample, other DNA sequences code for this CDR3. The genes are TRBV24-1 and TRBJ2-2, with D possibly called TRBD1 or TRBD2 (6 bases each). Between the trimmed V and J ends, which lost 1 base and 0 bases, there was a span of 8 bases. There are 16 residues in the CDR3. Germline assignment: CDR1 KGHDR and CDR2 SFDVKD. The CDR3 sequence is CATSDFGGPNTGELFF. In DNA, the CDR3 is TGTGCCACCAGTGATTTCGGGGGCCCGAACACCGGGGAGCTGTTTTTT.

As to this clone: This CDR3 is also generated by other DNA sequences in the sample. This rearrangement joins TRBV11-3 to TRBJ2-3; 12 nucleotides agree with TRBD2. Per the germline V gene, CDR1 is SGHNT and CDR2 is YENEEA. The length of the CDR3 is 16 residues. The V segment lost 4 bases and the J segment 0 bases; nucleotides outside the gene matches: 2. The CDR3 DNA reads as TGTGCCAGCAGCTCCGGGACTAGCGGGAGCACAGATACGCAGTATTTT. It translates to CASSSGTSGSTDTQYF.

This clone turned up a few times. The gene calls are TRBV2 and TRBJ1-5, with D unresolved. Deletions cut 4 bases from V and 1 base from J, with 8 bases between. Germline CDR1 reads SNHLY; CDR2 reads FYNNEI. There are 14 residues in the CDR3. The CDR3: CASSAPPSNQPQHF. The CDR3 nucleotides read TGTGCCAGCAGTGCCCCACCGAGCAATCAGCCCCAGCATTTT.

The chain employs TRBV29-1 and TRBJ1-3; no definite D call. With 5 bases removed from V and 2 bases from J, the gap between germline ends came to 16 bases. The CDR3 extends over 15 amino acids. The germline CDR1 and CDR2 sequences are SQVTM and ANQGSEA. CDR3 amino acids: CSVSDQIFTGNTIYF. The CDR3 nucleotides read TGCAGCGTTTCGGACCAGATTTTTACTGGAAACACCATATATTTT.

In this sample, this clone turned up once. DNA for the CDR3: TGCGCCAGCAGCCCGGACACCATCACTGAAGCTTTCTTT. Protein: CASSPDTITEAFF. The chain has TRBV5-1 and TRBJ1-1; D is possibly TRBD1 (5 bases). The CDR3 is 13 residues long. The germline gives CDR1 SGHRS, CDR2 YFSETQ. Trimming took 4 bases from V and 4 from J, leaving 11 bases between them.

This clone was picked up one time. This chain connects TRBV28 to TRBJ2-2; TRBD1 aligns across 10 bases. V dropped 3 bases and J dropped 6; count of bases not matched to a gene: 7. Germline CDR1 and CDR2: MDHEN and SYDVKM. This CDR3 is 16 amino acids long. The CDR3 DNA is TGTGCCAGCAGTTTTTATGGGACAGGGGTGGCCGGGGAGCTGTTTTTT. It translates to CASSFYGTGVAGELFF.

The V gene is TRBV11-3, the J gene TRBJ1-3; no definite D call. Germline values: CDR1 SGHNT, CDR2 YENEEA. CDR3 length: 16 amino acids. Trimming removed 5 bases at V and 0 bases at J, with 14 bases between. The CDR3 region is CASSTRTGHSGNTIYF. The CDR3 bases are TGTGCCAGCAGCACGCGGACGGGTCACTCTGGAAACACCATATATTTT.

CDR3 loop: CATSRDLSGKAFF. In nucleotides, the CDR3 is TGTGCCACCAGCAGAGATCTATCCGGAAAAGCTTTCTTT. This sequence joins TRBV15 and TRBJ1-1; unclear D gene. The germline V gene encodes CDR1 LNHNV and CDR2 YYDKDF (reference sequence). Trimming removed 0 bases from V and 9 bases from J, with 11 bases in between. CDR3 length equals 13 residues.

The CDR3 is CASSAWDSTDTQYF. The CDR3 region has the DNA TGTGCCAGCAGCGCTTGGGATAGCACAGATACGCAGTATTTT. V is TRBV9 and J is TRBJ2-3; D call uncertain. CDR3 length: 14 residues. The V end lost 3 bases, the J end lost 0 bases, and 8 bases lay between the germline ends. Germline V lookup: CDR1 SGDLS, CDR2 YYNGEE.

The rearrangement uses TRBV7-2 and TRBJ2-7; D may match TRBD1 or TRBD2 (5 bases each). This CDR3 contains 14 residues. The V gene's germline CDR1 is SGHTA and CDR2 FQGNSA. V lost 6 bases to trimming and J lost 3 bases, with 15 bases between them. The CDR3 coding sequence is TGTGCCAGCAGTTACCGGGACGGCCGCTACGAGCAGTACTTC. Translated, it gives CASSYRDGRYEQYF.

The chain links TRBV12-5 to TRBJ1-1; D gene uncertain. CDR1 LGHNT and CDR2 FRNRAP come from the germline V gene. The CDR3 extends over 16 amino acids. Trimming took 3 bases from V and 7 from J, leaving 21 bases between them. CDR3 region: CASGFYEREDVFEAFF. CDR3 nucleotides: TGTGCTAGTGGTTTCTACGAGCGGGAAGACGTGTTTGAAGCTTTCTTT.

The chain is built from TRBV2 and TRBJ2-1; D gene unclear. In germline, CDR1 is SNHLY, CDR2 FYNNEI. The CDR3 consists of 11 residues. V was clipped by 10 bases and J by 3 bases, with 7 bases between them. CDR3 region: CATLYYNEQFF. In nucleotides, the CDR3 is TGTGCCACCCTCTACTACAATGAGCAGTTCTTC. Variable domain in full (rest from reference TRBV2 and TRBJ2-1): EPEVTQTPSHQVTQMGQEVILRCVPISNHLYFYWYRQILGQKVEFLVSFYNNEISEKSEIFDDQFSVERPDGSNFTLKIRSTKLEDSAMYFCATLYYNEQFFGPGTRLTVL.

The J gene is TRBJ2-5, the V gene TRBV2, with D tentatively TRBD1 or TRBD2 (5 bases each). The germline V gene encodes CDR1 SNHLY and CDR2 FYNNEI. V was pared by 3 bases and J by 2 bases, with 7 bases between. This CDR3 is built from 13 residues. CDR3 residues: CASSDGGQETQYF. DNA for the CDR3: TGTGCCAGCAGTGATGGGGGTCAAGAGACCCAGTACTTC.

This clone was counted between two and nine times. V usage is TRBV4-1 and J usage is TRBJ2-1; the match to TRBD2 covers 8 bases. The CDR3 loop spans 17 amino acids. Germline V gene sequence: CDR1 MGHRA, CDR2 YSYEKL. V lost 0 bases and J lost 5; bases outside the gene matches: 9. The CDR3 is CASSQDGPGGAHNEQFF. The CDR3 DNA is TGCGCCAGCAGCCAAGACGGGCCGGGAGGGGCCCACAATGAGCAGTTCTTC.

The J gene is TRBJ2-7, the V gene TRBV9; 9 bases fit TRBD1. J was trimmed by 5 bases and V by 0 bases; bases with no gene match: 6. Germline V lookup: CDR1 SGDLS, CDR2 YYNGEE. This CDR3 is 15 amino acids long. In nucleotides, the CDR3 is TGTGCCAGCAGCGTAGAGACAGGGGGGATCCACGAGCAGTACTTC. It is translated as CASSVETGGIHEQYF.

The V gene is TRBV4-2, the J gene TRBJ2-7; no firm D call. This CDR3 region has 15 residues. V shed 0 bases and J shed 2 bases, with 11 bases lying between them. Germline V lookup: CDR1 LGHNA, CDR2 YNFKEQ. The CDR3 loop is CASSQDFALPYEQYF. The CDR3 nucleotides are TGTGCCAGCAGCCAAGATTTTGCCTTGCCCTACGAGCAGTACTTC.

The chain combines TRBV25-1 with TRBJ2-1, with a tentative D call TRBD2 (6 bases). The V and J ends lost 2 bases and 0 bases respectively, with 11 bases between them. From germline, CDR1 is MGHDK and CDR2 SYGVNS. The CDR3 spans 16 residues. CDR3 region: CASSEGGGVSYNEQFF. CDR3 in DNA: TGTGCCAGCAGTGAAGGTGGCGGGGTCTCCTACAATGAGCAGTTCTTC.

The chain is built from TRBV3-1 (or the pseudogene TRBV3-2) and TRBJ2-3, with a possible D match to TRBD2 (5 bases). Germline V gene sequence: CDR1 LGHDT, CDR2 YNNKEL (reference sequence). The length of the CDR3 is 15 residues. V was cut by 3 bases and J by 1 base, with 11 bases left in between. The CDR3 DNA is TGTGCCAGCAGCCAGGAGGCAGTCCGCACAGATACGCAGTATTTT. The encoded protein is CASSQEAVRTDTQYF.